This is a list of T cell receptor beta chains from one sample in a study of identical twins. One entry per CDR3 protein results from TCRdb running MiXCR on the 5' RACE reads. The sample has about 250,000 distinct CDR3 sequences, approximately 7.9% seen once. These same records also appear under a second study, on yellow fever vaccine responses in identical twins.

The sample was CD8+ T cells sorted from blood. The receptors stem from a woman in her late teens or twenties in good health. The CDR3 runs from the conserved cysteine through the conserved F or W. The order of the fields is D gene, J gene, clone size, V gene, CDR3 DNA, CDR3 protein. The D gene is left open where the match is weak. Clone size is not always given. Where it is, it says once, few, many or a class for expanded clones.

d_gene: .; j_gene: TRBJ2-7; abundance: few; v_gene: TRBV12-3/TRBV12-4; CDR3nt: TGTGCCAGCAGCCGGGAAGGGAGGTCATACGAGCAGTACTTC; CDR3aa: CASSREGRSYEQYF
d_gene: .; j_gene: TRBJ2-1; abundance: .; v_gene: TRBV7-9; CDR3nt: TGTGCCAGCAGCTCCCAAAGGACAGTTTCCTACAATGAGCAGTTCTTC; CDR3aa: CASSSQRTVSYNEQFF
d_gene: TRBD1; j_gene: TRBJ2-3; abundance: .; v_gene: TRBV4-2; CDR3nt: TGTGCCAGCAGCACCCGACAGGGGGCGAGTGGCACAGATACGCAGTATTTT; CDR3aa: CASSTRQGASGTDTQYF
d_gene: .; j_gene: TRBJ2-1; abundance: .; v_gene: TRBV7-9; CDR3nt: TGTGCCAGCAGCTTAGCGGGCAGGGGGGCTTTCGATGAGCAGTTCTTC; CDR3aa: CASSLAGRGAFDEQFF
d_gene: TRBD1; j_gene: TRBJ1-1; abundance: .; v_gene: TRBV7-2; CDR3nt: TGTGCCAGCAGCTCAACAGGGGTCTGGAACACTGAAGCTTTCTTT; CDR3aa: CASSSTGVWNTEAFF
d_gene: TRBD1; j_gene: TRBJ1-2; abundance: .; v_gene: TRBV29-1; CDR3nt: TGCAGCGTCCCGAAGGGGACAGGGGATGGCTACACCTTC; CDR3aa: CSVPKGTGDGYTF
d_gene: TRBD2; j_gene: TRBJ2-7; abundance: many; v_gene: TRBV5-1; CDR3nt: TGCGCCAGCAGGGAAAGACCGGGACTAGCGGGAGAAGGAACCTACGAGCAGTACTTC; CDR3aa: CASRERPGLAGEGTYEQYF
d_gene: .; j_gene: TRBJ2-3; abundance: many; v_gene: TRBV7-9; CDR3nt: TGTGCCAAAGGGGGGGCCGTGGCAGATACGCAGTATTTT; CDR3aa: CAKGGAVADTQYF
d_gene: .; j_gene: TRBJ2-1; abundance: .; v_gene: TRBV15; CDR3nt: TGTGCCACCAGCAAAAAACGGGACTCCTCCTACAATGAGCAGTTCTTC; CDR3aa: CATSKKRDSSYNEQFF
d_gene: TRBD2; j_gene: TRBJ2-2; abundance: .; v_gene: TRBV7-6; CDR3nt: TGTGCCAGCAGCTTAGCGGGGACTAGCACGAACACCGGGGAGCTGTTTTTT; CDR3aa: CASSLAGTSTNTGELFF
d_gene: TRBD2; j_gene: TRBJ2-2; abundance: .; v_gene: TRBV27; CDR3nt: TGTGCCAGCAGTTTAAGTGCGCTAGCGGAGAACACCGGGGAGCTGTTTTTT; CDR3aa: CASSLSALAENTGELFF
d_gene: .; j_gene: TRBJ2-2; abundance: many; v_gene: TRBV28; CDR3nt: TGTGCCAGCATCCAACGCCCGGGACGCGGGACCGGGGAGCTGTTTTTT; CDR3aa: CASIQRPGRGTGELFF
d_gene: .; j_gene: TRBJ2-2; abundance: once; v_gene: TRBV2; CDR3nt: TGTGCCAGCAGTGTGTTGGCATTGTCAAGGCCCAAGACCGGGGAGCTGTTTTTT; CDR3aa: CASSVLALSRPKTGELFF
d_gene: .; j_gene: TRBJ2-3; abundance: many; v_gene: TRBV2; CDR3nt: TGTGCCAGCAGTGATGGGGGACATCTCCCCGGGGATACGCAGTATTTT; CDR3aa: CASSDGGHLPGDTQYF
d_gene: .; j_gene: TRBJ1-5; abundance: .; v_gene: TRBV12-3/TRBV12-4; CDR3nt: TGTGCCAGCAGTTTATATGCAGGGGGCAATCAGCCCCAGCATTTT; CDR3aa: CASSLYAGGNQPQHF
d_gene: .; j_gene: TRBJ2-7; abundance: many; v_gene: TRBV15; CDR3nt: TGTGCCACCAGCAGAGGGGCTATCGAGCAGTACTTC; CDR3aa: CATSRGAIEQYF
d_gene: TRBD2; j_gene: TRBJ2-1; abundance: many; v_gene: TRBV24-1; CDR3nt: TGTGCCGCTAGCGGGGAGCGGCCCAAAAACTCCTACAATGAGCAGTTCTTC; CDR3aa: CAASGERPKNSYNEQFF
d_gene: TRBD1; j_gene: TRBJ2-1; abundance: .; v_gene: TRBV2; CDR3nt: TGTGCCAGCAGTGATCTCGGTGACAGGGTCTACAATGAGCAGTTCTTC; CDR3aa: CASSDLGDRVYNEQFF
d_gene: .; j_gene: TRBJ1-2; abundance: many; v_gene: TRBV13; CDR3nt: TGTGCCAGCAGCATCGGGGGGCTTGGTGGCTACACCTTC; CDR3aa: CASSIGGLGGYTF
d_gene: .; j_gene: TRBJ2-4; abundance: few; v_gene: TRBV21-1; CDR3nt: TGTGCCAGCAGGCCGGGACTAGCGGGGTGGGGCAAAAACATTCAGTACTTC; CDR3aa: CASRPGLAGWGKNIQYF
d_gene: TRBD2; j_gene: TRBJ2-1; abundance: .; v_gene: TRBV7-6; CDR3nt: TGTGCCAGCAGCCGGTTTAGCGGGGGGGTAGACAATGAGCAGTTCTTC; CDR3aa: CASSRFSGGVDNEQFF
d_gene: .; j_gene: TRBJ2-5; abundance: few; v_gene: TRBV12-3/TRBV12-4; CDR3nt: TGTGCCAGCACCAGCTTCGAGGAAAAGGGCGAAGAGACCCAGTACTTC; CDR3aa: CASTSFEEKGEETQYF
d_gene: .; j_gene: TRBJ2-1; abundance: few; v_gene: TRBV2; CDR3nt: TGTGCCAGCATCAACGGGCGGAATGAGCAGTTCTTC; CDR3aa: CASINGRNEQFF
d_gene: TRBD1; j_gene: TRBJ2-1; abundance: few; v_gene: TRBV12-3/TRBV12-4; CDR3nt: TGTGCCAGCAGTTTCGGGACAGGGAGCTCCTACAATGAGCAGTTCTTC; CDR3aa: CASSFGTGSSYNEQFF
d_gene: TRBD2; j_gene: TRBJ2-1; abundance: many; v_gene: TRBV12-3/TRBV12-4; CDR3nt: TGTGCCAGCTTGCTAGCGGGTGGATACAATGAGCAGTTCTTC; CDR3aa: CASLLAGGYNEQFF
d_gene: .; j_gene: TRBJ2-6; abundance: few; v_gene: TRBV6-4; CDR3nt: TGTGCCAGCAGTGACTCAGCAGTGTCTGGGGCCAACGTCCTGACTTTC; CDR3aa: CASSDSAVSGANVLTF
d_gene: .; j_gene: TRBJ1-1; abundance: .; v_gene: TRBV7-8; CDR3nt: TGTGCCAGCAGCTTAGGGGGGCCCGGCACTGAAGCTTTCTTT; CDR3aa: CASSLGGPGTEAFF
d_gene: .; j_gene: TRBJ1-4; abundance: many; v_gene: TRBV13; CDR3nt: TGTGCCAGCAGCTTAGGAGGGGGGCTGACTGAAAAACTGTTTTTT; CDR3aa: CASSLGGGLTEKLFF
d_gene: TRBD2; j_gene: TRBJ2-1; abundance: .; v_gene: TRBV25-1; CDR3nt: TGTGCCAGCAATGGAAGGACTAGCGGGAGGTTGAACTCCTACAATGAGCAGTTCTTC; CDR3aa: CASNGRTSGRLNSYNEQFF
d_gene: .; j_gene: TRBJ2-7; abundance: many; v_gene: TRBV29-1; CDR3nt: TGCAGCGTTGGGGCCTTCGGCGGCTACGAGCAGTACTTC; CDR3aa: CSVGAFGGYEQYF
d_gene: .; j_gene: TRBJ1-4; abundance: few; v_gene: TRBV7-6; CDR3nt: TGTGCCAGCAGCTTAGAACGGCCTCGGGCTGCAACTAATGAAAAACTGTTTTTT; CDR3aa: CASSLERPRAATNEKLFF
d_gene: .; j_gene: TRBJ2-6; abundance: many; v_gene: TRBV24-1; CDR3nt: TGTGCCACCAGCCCGGGAGCTGGGGCCAACGTCCTGACTTTC; CDR3aa: CATSPGAGANVLTF
d_gene: TRBD1; j_gene: TRBJ2-2; abundance: .; v_gene: TRBV24-1; CDR3nt: TGTGCCACCAGTTATCCTCGGGACAGGGGAGTCGACACCGGGGAGCTGTTTTTT; CDR3aa: CATSYPRDRGVDTGELFF